These T cell receptor beta chains were read from a single sample in a study of shared clonotypes between healthy human individuals. The protocol was immunoSEQ multiplex PCR, while the TCRdb copy is restricted to in-frame clones and leaves out a portion. The sample carries 850,000 to 1,100,000 clones, roughly 80% recorded once. Sequencing input: memory CD4+ T cells from PBMCs. The receptor source for this set is a young man in good health. Some clones in this sample may be carry-over from other donors' samples. Each CDR3 is given with its conserved first and last residue. A D gene is named only where the DNA matches it firmly. Size is omitted from some rows. Given values are once, few, many or a class for expanded clones.

V gene,J gene,D gene,clone size,CDR3 length,CDR3 DNA,CDR3 protein
TRBV6-1,TRBJ1-2,.,few,14,TGTGCCAGCAGTGAAGCACGAAGGGTGTATGGCTACACCTTC,CASSEARRVYGYTF
TRBV19,TRBJ2-5,TRBD2,.,16,TGTGCCAGTAGTTCTCGACTAGCGGGATCGCAAGAGACCCAGTACTTC,CASSSRLAGSQETQYF
TRBV30,TRBJ1-2,.,.,12,TGTGCCTGGATGGCTGCTAACTATGGCTACACCTTC,CAWMAANYGYTF
TRBV27,TRBJ1-5,TRBD1,few,15,TGTGCCAGCAGTCCACGGGTACAGGGGGGTCAGCCCCAGCATTTT,CASSPRVQGGQPQHF
TRBV5-1,TRBJ1-1,.,.,14,TGCGCCAGCAGGGAGGGGGTGACGAACACTGAAGCTTTCTTT,CASREGVTNTEAFF
TRBV29-1,TRBJ1-3,.,.,16,TGCAGCGTTGGAGGGGCGGGAGGGGGTGAGGGAAACACCATATATTTT,CSVGGAGGGEGNTIYF
TRBV5-4,TRBJ1-4,TRBD1,.,14,TGTGCCAGCAGCCCGACAGGGGGTAATGAAAAACTGTTTTTT,CASSPTGGNEKLFF
TRBV20-1,TRBJ2-1,.,.,10,TGCAGCCCGCGTATTGTTGAGCAGTTCTTC,CSPRIVEQFF
TRBV5-8,TRBJ1-4,.,few,16,TGTGCCAGCAGCCATGATTCAGATGCAACTAATGAAAAACTGTTTTTT,CASSHDSDATNEKLFF
TRBV4-3,TRBJ1-4,.,.,17,TGCGCCAGCAGCCAAGAGGGGGGTACGGGGTGGGAGGAAAAACTGTTTTTT,CASSQEGGTGWEEKLFF
TRBV6-7,TRBJ1-4,.,.,14,TGTGCCAGCACGAGGGGTAAGGGTGGTGAAAAACTGTTTTTT,CASTRGKGGEKLFF
TRBV7-2,TRBJ2-2,.,few,15,TGTGCCAGCAGCTTAACTTTTATGCACACCGGGGAGCTGTTTTTT,CASSLTFMHTGELFF
TRBV11-3,TRBJ2-3,.,.,15,TGTGCCAGCAGCTTAGGTCAGGGGTCGGCAGATACGCAGTATTTT,CASSLGQGSADTQYF
TRBV19,TRBJ2-2,TRBD1,.,14,TGTGCCAGTACCCGTGGACAGGGTGAGGGGGAGCTGTTTTTT,CASTRGQGEGELFF
TRBV7-9,TRBJ1-5,.,.,13,TGTGCCAGCAGCCCCGTTGGCAATCAGCCCCAGCATTTT,CASSPVGNQPQHF
TRBV27,TRBJ2-7,TRBD2,.,10,TGTGCCAGCCCAGCGGGAGAGCAGTACTTC,CASPAGEQYF
TRBV28,TRBJ2-5,.,.,11,TGTGCCAGCAGTTCGGGACAATATCAGTACTTC,CASSSGQYQYF
TRBV15,TRBJ2-5,TRBD1,.,15,TGTGCCACCAGCAGAGGACAGGGGGGCCAAGAGACCCAGTACTTC,CATSRGQGGQETQYF
TRBV15,TRBJ2-1,TRBD2,few,15,TGTGCCACCAGCAGAGAACTAGCGGGAGCTGGTGAGCAGTTCTTC,CATSRELAGAGEQFF
TRBV7-3,TRBJ2-7,TRBD2,.,16,TGTGCCAGCAGCTTAACGTTGGCGGGGGGTCCCTACGAGCAGTACTTC,CASSLTLAGGPYEQYF
TRBV5-1,TRBJ2-2,.,.,16,TGCGCCAGCAACTTGGGTCGGGGGCAGGACACCGGGGAGCTGTTTTTT,CASNLGRGQDTGELFF
TRBV4-1,TRBJ2-4,TRBD2,.,16,TGCGCCAGCAAAGCGGGAGGAGGGGGGGCCAAAAACATTCAGTACTTC,CASKAGGGGAKNIQYF
TRBV5-5,TRBJ1-1,.,.,14,TGTGCCAGCAGTCGTCAAACGGGAAACACTGAAGCTTTCTTT,CASSRQTGNTEAFF
TRBV5-1,TRBJ2-2,.,.,13,TGCGCCAGCAGCCCCCAGGACACCGGGGAGCTGTTTTTT,CASSPQDTGELFF
TRBV4-2,TRBJ2-7,.,.,17,TGTGCCAGCAGCGAAGCGCATAGACTAACCCGCTCCTACGAGCAGTACTTC,CASSEAHRLTRSYEQYF
TRBV27,TRBJ2-7,.,.,15,TGTGCCAGCAGTTTGGGCCGGGGGTTCCCCTACGAGCAGTACTTC,CASSLGRGFPYEQYF
TRBV18,TRBJ2-1,.,.,14,TGTGCCAGCTCACCGAGCGGAGTAACTAATGAGCAGTTCTTC,CASSPSGVTNEQFF
TRBV9,TRBJ2-1,.,.,13,TGCGCCAACAGCGTAGGCGTCAACAATGAGCAGTTCTTC,CANSVGVNNEQFF
TRBV7-8,TRBJ2-6,.,many,14,TGTGCCAGCATTGTTGATTCTGGGGCCAACGTCCTGACTTTC,CASIVDSGANVLTF
TRBV19,TRBJ1-5,.,.,15,TGTGCCAGTAGTATGGGTACTTGGGGCAATCAGCCCCAGCATTTT,CASSMGTWGNQPQHF
TRBV28,TRBJ2-7,.,once,12,TGTGCCAGCGGGTGGGGGTCCTACGAGCAGTACTTC,CASGWGSYEQYF
TRBV6-6,TRBJ2-7,TRBD1,.,15,TGTGCCAGCAGTTACTCGGGACAGGGGGTGGTCGAGCAGTACTTC,CASSYSGQGVVEQYF
TRBV30,TRBJ1-3,.,once,12,TGTGCCTGGAGTCTTAAAAGGGACACCATATATTTT,CAWSLKRDTIYF
TRBV7-7,TRBJ2-6,.,.,18,TGTGCCAGCAGCGAATGGCTAGTGCCACAAAGTCGGGCCAACGTCCTGACTTTC,CASSEWLVPQSRANVLTF
TRBV29-1,TRBJ2-1,TRBD1,.,14,TGCAGCGTTCGTCCCGGGACAGGGAACGATGAGCAGTTCTTC,CSVRPGTGNDEQFF
TRBV20-1,TRBJ2-1,.,.,11,TGCAGCTCGACCGAGTACAATGAGCAGTTCTTC,CSSTEYNEQFF
TRBV7-2,TRBJ1-2,.,.,15,TGTGCCAGCAGCTTAAATTACGGCGGGGTCTATGGCTACACCTTC,CASSLNYGGVYGYTF
TRBV28,TRBJ1-2,.,.,12,TGTGCCAGCAGTTTATTCGGGGGTGGCTACACCTTC,CASSLFGGGYTF
TRBV7-2,TRBJ1-3,.,.,15,TGTGCCAGCAGCTCGACGGGCAGGGCCGGAAACACCATATATTTT,CASSSTGRAGNTIYF
TRBV20-1,TRBJ2-5,.,.,10,TGCAGTGCTAGGTGGGAGACCCAGTACTTC,CSARWETQYF
TRBV5-6,TRBJ2-7,TRBD1,.,14,TGTGCCAGCAGCTTGGTTGCAGGGACAGGCGAGCAGTACTTC,CASSLVAGTGEQYF
TRBV6-5,TRBJ2-2,TRBD1,.,14,TGTGCCAGCAGTCCTAACAGGGGCGCCGGGGAGCTGTTTTTT,CASSPNRGAGELFF
TRBV29-1,TRBJ1-5,.,.,15,TGCAGCGTGCTGACAGGCGCTTCAGACAATCAGCCCCAGCATTTT,CSVLTGASDNQPQHF
TRBV7-2,TRBJ2-4,.,.,13,TGTGCCAGCAGCGCTGAGCTAAATGGGCTTCAGTACTTC,CASSAELNGLQYF